The following is a T cell receptor beta chain sequence with its context. The antigen is not known. This sample is drawn from a study of vaccination and CD4 T cells after COVID-19. As to treatment: approximately 9-day PBMC culture with coronavirus spike peptide pools or control peptides (ViraFEST assay). Expansion of antigen-specific T cells with peptide pools by ViraFEST preceded sequencing of TCRs. Before Alpha, Beta and Delta appeared in the US, convalescents tested positive (March–December 2020). The CDR3 has 15 residues. The V and J ends lost 5 bases and 2 bases respectively, with 16 bases between them. Per the germline V gene, CDR1 is SGHTA and CDR2 is FQGNSA. Sequenced with the Oncomine TCR Beta short-read assay was DNA taken from cultured CD4+ T cells. TCRdb passed the PCR reads through MiXCR, listing each CDR3 protein once. The sample contains roughly 10,000 distinct CDR3 sequences, approximately 30% of which appear only once.

The material sequenced was CD4+ T cells from blood, cultured in vitro, taken after SARS-CoV-2 vaccination. The V gene is TRBV7-2, the J gene TRBJ2-7; the D gene is possibly TRBD1 (8 bases). This clonotype was sampled from a human donor who had recovered from COVID-19. For the CDR3, the DNA is TGTGCCAGCAGCACAGGGGGAGGGACAGCCTACGAGCAGTACTTC. This encodes CASSTGGGTAYEQYF.